This T cell receptor beta chain was recorded in a study of Graves' ophthalmopathy and Graves' hyperthyroidism. The V and J ends lost 1 base and 7 bases respectively, with 20 bases between them. The CDR3 loop spans 16 amino acids. This clonotype came up many times. The authors amplified TCR beta CDR3 regions, and they did so from RNA transcripts for repertoire sequencing. HTBI-primed first-round RT-PCR preceded second-round multiplex PCR. TCRdb processed the multiplex PCR reads anew with MiXCR; each CDR3 protein has one entry. The table has 500,000 to 700,000 distinct CDR3 sequences, roughly 20% seen once; the top ten hold about 6.6%.

This TCR was recovered from a woman in her late teens or twenties with stable Graves' hyperthyroidism. Some clones in this sample may be carry-over from other donors' samples. V is TRBV12-3 or TRBV12-4 and J is TRBJ2-7; D is possibly TRBD2 (6 bases). Input material: peripheral blood. The CDR3: CASSLGGFGSKLEQYF. CDR3 DNA: TGTGCCAGCAGTTTAGGGGGGTTCGGGAGTAAGTTGGAGCAGTACTTC.